These T cell receptor beta chains were read from a single sample in a study of blood T cell repertoires in COVID-19. Sequenced by immunoSEQ multiplex PCR; TCRdb stores in-frame clones only, minus some. Among tens of thousands of clones listed, about 90% were seen once. Sequencing used peripheral blood. Every receptor here comes from a middle-aged man with active COVID-19. Both conserved end residues are part of each CDR3. A D gene is named only where the DNA matches it firmly. Rows may omit the clone size; those that give it use once, few, many or a size class.

NA,TRBV5-5,13,TRBJ1-1,NA,CASSFTQGGEAFF,TGTGCCAGCAGCTTTACGCAGGGAGGTGAAGCTTTCTTT
TRBD2,TRBV15,12,TRBJ2-1,NA,CATGRGVDEQFF,TGTGCCACCGGCCGGGGGGTCGATGAGCAGTTCTTC
TRBD2,TRBV4-3,14,TRBJ2-7,few,CASSQDYLAGPQYF,TGCGCCAGCAGCCAAGATTACCTAGCGGGCCCGCAGTACTTC
TRBD2,TRBV2,16,TRBJ2-7,once,CASIPGLAGGTYEQYF,TGTGCCAGCATACCGGGACTAGCGGGAGGTACCTACGAGCAGTACTTC
NA,TRBV6-1,14,TRBJ1-1,NA,CASSEKWRDTEAFF,TGTGCCAGCAGTGAAAAGTGGAGGGACACTGAAGCTTTCTTT
NA,TRBV29-1,14,TRBJ1-1,once,CSVSLGRRNTEAFF,TGCAGCGTTTCCCTTGGGCGCCGGAACACTGAAGCTTTCTTT
NA,TRBV21-1,17,TRBJ2-1,NA,CASSKKAPGLLYNEQFF,TGTGCCAGCAGCAAAAAGGCCCCGGGACTGTTATACAATGAGCAGTTCTTC
NA,TRBV25-1,13,TRBJ1-5,NA,CASSGLREQPQHF,TGTGCCAGCAGTGGACTTCGCGAGCAGCCCCAGCATTTT
NA,TRBV30,13,TRBJ1-2,NA,CAMEGGTAYGYTF,TGTGCCATGGAGGGCGGGACCGCGTATGGCTACACCTTC
NA,TRBV19,14,TRBJ1-4,NA,CASSIGQGKEKLFF,TGTGCCAGTAGTATAGGGCAGGGGAAGGAAAAACTGTTTTTT
NA,TRBV4-3,18,TRBJ2-6,NA,CASSQEWGPRPGANVLTF,TGCGCCAGCAGCCAAGAGTGGGGCCCCAGGCCTGGGGCCAACGTCCTGACTTTC
TRBD1,TRBV5-1,15,TRBJ2-5,NA,CASSSSQGAGETQYF,TGCGCCAGCAGCTCCTCACAGGGGGCCGGAGAGACCCAGTACTTC
NA,TRBV5-1,12,TRBJ1-1,NA,CASSLDSTEAFF,TGCGCCAGCAGCTTGGATAGCACTGAAGCTTTCTTT
NA,TRBV11-3,11,TRBJ2-4,NA,CASSLDEYQYF,TGTGCCAGCAGCTTAGATGAGTATCAGTACTTC
TRBD1,TRBV5-6,16,TRBJ2-3,NA,CASSKLDRGNTDTQYF,TGTGCCAGCAGCAAACTGGACAGGGGAAACACAGATACGCAGTATTTT
TRBD2,TRBV5-1,15,TRBJ2-2,NA,CASRPGLVGAGELFF,TGCGCCAGCAGACCGGGACTAGTAGGGGCCGGGGAGCTGTTTTTT
NA,TRBV29-1,14,TRBJ1-2,NA,CSVELGAGAYGYTF,TGCAGCGTTGAACTGGGGGCAGGGGCCTATGGCTACACCTTC
TRBD1,TRBV9,17,TRBJ1-3,NA,CASSPRTGTASGNTIYF,TGTGCCAGCAGCCCGAGAACCGGGACAGCCTCTGGAAACACCATATATTTT
NA,TRBV6-2/TRBV6-3,16,TRBJ1-2,NA,CASSYSGGFGVYGYTF,TGTGCCAGCAGTTACTCCGGCGGGTTCGGGGTCTATGGCTACACCTTC
NA,TRBV27,15,TRBJ2-7,NA,CASRKTSSPYYEQYF,TGTGCCAGCAGGAAGACTAGTTCCCCGTACTACGAGCAGTACTTC
TRBD1,TRBV30,15,TRBJ1-2,NA,CAHHLPGQAVGGYTF,TGTGCCCACCATCTACCGGGACAGGCCGTCGGTGGCTACACCTTC
TRBD2,TRBV10-3,12,TRBJ2-5,NA,CAISEGTSAQYF,TGTGCCATCAGTGAAGGGACTAGCGCCCAGTACTTC
NA,TRBV3-1/TRBV3-2,13,TRBJ1-2,NA,CASSQDRANGYTF,TGTGCCAGCAGCCAAGACAGGGCCAATGGCTACACCTTC
NA,TRBV27,13,TRBJ2-1,NA,CASSLGGMVEQFF,TGTGCCAGCAGTTTAGGGGGGATGGTCGAGCAGTTCTTC
TRBD2,TRBV9,15,TRBJ2-1,NA,CASSVSGNGYNEQFF,TGTGCCAGCAGCGTGAGCGGGAATGGCTACAATGAGCAGTTCTTC
NA,TRBV12-3/TRBV12-4,13,TRBJ1-1,NA,CASKGQGGTEAFF,TGTGCCAGCAAGGGGCAGGGAGGTACTGAAGCTTTCTTT
TRBD2,TRBV3-1/TRBV3-2,16,TRBJ2-1,NA,CASSRPGLAGYNEQFF,TGTGCCAGCAGCCGGCCGGGACTAGCGGGGTACAATGAGCAGTTCTTC
NA,TRBV19,13,TRBJ1-2,NA,CASSIRADYGYTF,TGTGCCAGTAGTATCAGGGCAGACTATGGCTACACCTTC
TRBD1,TRBV28,16,TRBJ1-3,NA,CASSSSGGDSGNTIYF,TGTGCCAGCAGTTCCTCAGGGGGTGACTCTGGAAACACCATATATTTT
TRBD1,TRBV10-3,13,TRBJ2-1,NA,CAIKGASNNEQFF,TGTGCCATCAAGGGGGCGTCGAACAATGAGCAGTTCTTC
TRBD2,TRBV5-4,15,TRBJ2-7,NA,CASSTQRESSYEQYF,TGTGCCAGCAGCACCCAGCGGGAGTCCTCCTACGAGCAGTACTTC
NA,TRBV7-9,14,TRBJ2-7,NA,CASSSARGGREQYF,TGTGCCAGCAGCTCTGCCAGAGGGGGTCGGGAGCAGTACTTC
TRBD2,TRBV7-2,15,TRBJ2-7,NA,CASSADRAGGYEQYF,TGTGCCAGCAGCGCCGACCGGGCGGGAGGGTACGAGCAGTACTTC
NA,TRBV14,15,TRBJ1-4,NA,CASSQDSGPAEKLFF,TGTGCCAGCAGCCAAGACTCAGGGCCGGCGGAAAAACTGTTTTTT
TRBD2,TRBV4-3,16,TRBJ2-2,NA,CASSQGLAGEHGELFF,TGCGCCAGCAGCCAAGGACTAGCGGGAGAGCACGGGGAGCTGTTTTTT
TRBD2,TRBV19,16,TRBJ2-1,NA,CASSSNRLAAYNEQFF,TGTGCCAGTAGTTCTAACCGACTAGCAGCATACAATGAGCAGTTCTTC
TRBD2,TRBV15,15,TRBJ2-1,NA,CATSRASGIDNEQFF,TGTGCCACCAGCAGAGCCAGCGGGATAGACAATGAGCAGTTCTTC
NA,TRBV15,16,TRBJ2-3,NA,CATSRDSPGGTDTQYF,TGTGCCACCAGCAGAGATTCTCCGGGAGGCACAGATACGCAGTATTTT
NA,TRBV7-9,17,TRBJ1-4,NA,CASSQRPGEQRNEKLFF,TGTGCCAGCAGCCAACGTCCGGGGGAACAGAGGAATGAAAAACTGTTTTTT
NA,TRBV6-1,16,TRBJ1-5,NA,CASSEAIQDWDQPQHF,TGTGCCAGCAGTGAAGCCATCCAGGACTGGGATCAGCCCCAGCATTTT
TRBD1,TRBV2,15,TRBJ2-6,NA,CASRETGVGANVLTF,TGTGCCAGCAGGGAGACAGGGGTAGGGGCCAACGTCCTGACTTTC
NA,TRBV7-9,15,TRBJ2-2,NA,CASSSGTTNTGELFF,TGTGCCAGCAGCTCGGGGACAACGAACACCGGGGAGCTGTTTTTT
NA,TRBV28,13,TRBJ2-2,NA,CASRDGRNGELFF,TGTGCCAGCAGGGATGGGAGAAACGGGGAGCTGTTTTTT
NA,TRBV11-2,15,TRBJ2-3,NA,CASSLWGGRTDTQYF,TGTGCCAGCAGCTTATGGGGAGGACGCACAGATACGCAGTATTTT
NA,TRBV7-6,17,TRBJ1-4,NA,CASSRRGISGGYEKLFF,TGTGCCAGCAGCCGCAGGGGCATCTCTGGAGGTTATGAAAAACTGTTTTTT
NA,TRBV5-1,16,TRBJ2-1,NA,CASSLVLASSYNEQFF,TGCGCCAGCAGCTTGGTCCTAGCGAGCTCCTACAATGAGCAGTTCTTC
NA,TRBV6-6,14,TRBJ2-1,NA,CASSFTSSYNEQFF,TGTGCCAGCAGTTTTACGAGCTCCTACAATGAGCAGTTCTTC
TRBD2,TRBV19,16,TRBJ2-3,NA,CASSTSGTPSREGQYF,TGTGCCAGTAGTACTAGCGGGACTCCCAGTCGGGAAGGGCAGTATTTT
TRBD1,TRBV15,17,TRBJ1-5,NA,CATSRGQGAVGNQPQHF,TGTGCCACCAGCAGAGGACAGGGGGCGGTTGGCAATCAGCCCCAGCATTTT
TRBD1,TRBV7-2,13,TRBJ1-2,NA,CASSLTTGGGYTF,TGTGCCAGCAGCCTAACAACAGGGGGCGGCTACACCTTC
NA,TRBV6-6,16,TRBJ1-5,NA,CASSATGRTSNQPQHF,TGTGCCAGCAGTGCTACAGGGCGGACTAGCAATCAGCCCCAGCATTTT
TRBD1,TRBV9,14,TRBJ2-1,NA,CASSTGTVYNEQFF,TGTGCCAGCAGCACCGGGACAGTATACAATGAGCAGTTCTTC